The 20 T cell receptor beta chains presented below share a single source sample, sequenced in a study of shared clonotypes between healthy human individuals (dated by TCRdb to 2020 to 2021). Library method: the immunoSEQ multiplex PCR assay. TCRdb retrieved this table from immuneACCESS and kept in-frame rearrangements only. Not all clones are present; in checked studies, unresolved V genes account for under half, and no reason is known for the remainder. Recorded for this sample are about 1.5 million clones; 95% to 99% of them occurred a single time. 0.4% to 0.45% of the sample rests with the top ten. The material sequenced was naive CD4+ T cells sorted from blood. What this sample's cell subset or site label stands for: CD45RA+ positively selected. These receptors all stem from a young man in good health.

The count of this clone is one. Other nucleotide sequences in the sample specify the same CDR3. The chain links TRBV28 to TRBJ2-5; 7 bases agree with TRBD2. This CDR3 comprises 13 residues. From germline, CDR1 is MDHEN and CDR2 SYDVKM. Trimming removed 3 bases from V and 4 bases from J; junction bases left unmatched: 2. CDR3 in amino acids: CASSLGGRETQYF. CDR3 in DNA: TGTGCCAGCAGTTTGGGAGGGCGAGAGACCCAGTACTTC. Full variable domain (remainder filled in from reference TRBV28 and TRBJ2-5): DVKVTQSSRYLVKRTGEKVFLECVQDMDHENMFWYRQDPGLGLRLIYFSYDVKMKEKGDIPEGYSVSREKKERFSLILESASTNQTSMYLCASSLGGRETQYFGPGTRLLVL.

In its sample, this clone was seen once. V gene TRBV27 combines with J gene TRBJ2-7, with D perhaps TRBD1 or TRBD2 (6 bases each). Trimming cost V 3 bases and J 3 bases, with 15 bases left between them. The CDR3 is 15 residues long. Germline V CDR1 and CDR2: MNHEY, SMNVEV (reference sequence). The DNA for the CDR3 is TGTGCCAGCAGTTTGGGAGGACAGTTCTACTACGAGCAGTACTTC. Translated, it gives CASSLGGQFYYEQYF.

The chain has TRBV7-8 and TRBJ2-7; 8 positions match TRBD2. In germline, CDR1 is SGHVS, CDR2 FQNEAQ. The CDR3 loop spans 14 amino acids. V was clipped by 1 base and J by 4 bases; unmatched bases: 3. CDR3 amino acids: CASSLVLAGYEQYF. CDR3 nucleotides: TGTGCCAGCAGCTTAGTGCTAGCGGGTTACGAGCAGTACTTC. The entire variable domain, with the rest obtained from reference TRBV7-8 and TRBJ2-7, is as follows: GAGVSQSPRYKVAKRGQDVALRCDPISGHVSLFWYQQALGQGPEFLTYFQNEAQLDKSGLPSDRFFAERPEGSVSTLKIQRTQQEDSAVYLCASSLVLAGYEQYFGPGTRLTVT.

The chain recombines TRBV27 with TRBJ2-7; D unclear. The length of the CDR3 is 13 residues. V gave up 2 bases and J gave up 6 bases, with 11 bases separating them. The V gene's germline CDR1 is MNHEY and CDR2 SMNVEV (reference sequence). This CDR3 is CASSLPAGSEQYF. The DNA for the CDR3 is TGTGCCAGCAGTTTACCCGCCGGAAGCGAGCAGTACTTC.

The chain links TRBV19 to TRBJ2-6; 8 positions agree with TRBD2. Germline CDR1 is LNHDA and CDR2 is SQIVND (reference sequence). The CDR3 contains 16 residues. J lost 2 bases, V lost 3 bases, and 3 bases had no gene match. In DNA form, the CDR3 reads TGTGCCAGTAGTATCGCGGGGGGCGCTGGGGCCAACGTCCTGACTTTC. Its translation: CASSIAGGAGANVLTF. Using reference TRBV19 and TRBJ2-6 for the parts outside the CDR3, the full variable domain is DGGITQSPKYLFRKEGQNVTLSCEQNLNHDAMYWYRQDPGQGLRLIYYSQIVNDFQKGDIAEGYSVSREKKESFPLTVTSAQKNPTAFYLCASSIAGGAGANVLTFGAGSRLTVL.

V and J are TRBV5-8 and TRBJ2-1; D gene uncertain. The CDR3 is 13 amino acids. V gave up 0 bases and J gave up 10 bases, with 11 bases separating them. Germline lookup yields CDR1 SGHTS and CDR2 YDEGEE. The CDR3 sequence is CASSLVQRSEQFF. CDR3 DNA: TGTGCCAGCAGCTTGGTTCAGAGGTCAGAGCAGTTCTTC.

In this sample, this clone turned up once. The genes are TRBV19 and TRBJ1-5, with TRBD1 matching over 8 bases. Trimming took 3 bases from V and 6 from J; bases not matched to a gene: 10. The CDR3 is 16 residues long. CDR1 is LNHDA, CDR2 SQIVND, per germline (reference sequence). CDR3 DNA: TGTGCCAGTAGTATCTCCCAGGGGGCTATGAGTCAGCCCCAGCATTTT. Protein product: CASSISQGAMSQPQHF.

The chain joins TRBV19 to TRBJ2-7; 9 bases align to TRBD2. This CDR3 is 15 amino acids long. CDR1 LNHDA and CDR2 SQIVND come from the germline V gene (reference sequence). The junction had 8 bases not matched to a gene; V was cut back by 4 bases and J by 4 bases. CDR3 protein: CASSTLPGLAYEQYF. For the CDR3, the DNA is TGTGCCAGTAGTACCTTACCGGGACTAGCTTACGAGCAGTACTTC.

The V and J genes are TRBV7-5 and TRBJ1-1; TRBD1, the table's D call, was not compared with the DNA. TRBV7-5 is a known pseudogene. The CDR3 covers 15 residues. The CDR3 region has the DNA TGTGTCAGAAGCTTAATCCACAGGGAGAACACTGAAGCTTTCTTT. It codes for CVRSLIHRENTEAFF.

The rearrangement uses TRBV15 and TRBJ1-2; D unresolved. Germline V gives CDR1 LNHNV, CDR2 YYDKDF (reference sequence). The CDR3 length is 13 residues. V lost 2 bases and J 3 bases, leaving 7 bases between the germline ends. CDR3 in amino acids: CATSRREHYGYTF. CDR3 in DNA: TGTGCCACCAGCAGACGAGAACACTATGGCTACACCTTC.

V and J are TRBV2 and TRBJ2-2; D possibly corresponds to TRBD2 (5 bases). Germline assignment: CDR1 SNHLY and CDR2 FYNNEI. The CDR3 loop spans 16 amino acids. V gave up 0 bases and J gave up 4 bases, with 12 bases separating them. The CDR3 spells CASSEAGRAVTGELFF. The CDR3 bases are TGTGCCAGCAGTGAAGCTGGGAGAGCAGTCACCGGGGAGCTGTTTTTT. The entire variable domain, with the rest obtained from reference TRBV2 and TRBJ2-2, is as follows: EPEVTQTPSHQVTQMGQEVILRCVPISNHLYFYWYRQILGQKVEFLVSFYNNEISEKSEIFDDQFSVERPDGSNFTLKIRSTKLEDSAMYFCASSEAGRAVTGELFFGEGSRLTVL.

J is TRBJ1-5 and V is TRBV25-1; no clear D. The V end lost 4 bases, the J end lost 4 bases, and 11 bases lay between the germline ends. Germline CDR1 is MGHDK and CDR2 is SYGVNS. This CDR3 region has 14 residues. The chain's CDR3 is CASSGTGGNQPQHF. DNA of the CDR3: TGTGCCAGCAGTGGGACGGGTGGAAATCAGCCCCAGCATTTT.

The rearrangement uses TRBV7-9 and TRBJ2-5, with D uncertain. Germline V gives CDR1 SEHNR, CDR2 FQNEAQ (reference sequence). V was trimmed by 2 bases and J by 4 bases, leaving 5 bases between them. The CDR3 loop spans 12 amino acids. Here the CDR3 DNA reads TGTGCCAGCAGCTTACCCGCAGAGACCCAGTACTTC. Its translation: CASSLPAETQYF.

This chain joins TRBV5-1 and TRBJ2-1, with a tentative D call TRBD1 (6 bases). CDR1 and CDR2 (germline): SGHRS, YFSETQ. V gave up 4 bases and J gave up 3 bases, with 17 bases separating them. CDR3 length: 16 residues. CDR3 DNA sequence: TGCGCCAGCAGCGTCTCCGGGACACTTTTCTACAATGAGCAGTTCTTC. Its protein product is CASSVSGTLFYNEQFF.

The CDR3 spells CASRGTGPSTGELFF. As DNA, the CDR3 is TGTGCCAGCAGGGGGACGGGACCATCCACCGGGGAGCTGTTTTTT. The chain links TRBV5-4 to TRBJ2-2, with D tentatively TRBD1 or TRBD2 (5 bases each). This CDR3 comprises 15 residues. The ends were cut back, 5 bases at V and 4 bases at J, with 15 bases in the middle. CDR1 and CDR2 (germline): SGHNT, YYREEE (reference sequence).

The CDR3 loop is CASSQEGPGLAGEGEQFF. In nucleotides, the CDR3 is TGCGCCAGCAGCCAAGAGGGCCCCGGTCTAGCGGGAGAGGGTGAGCAGTTCTTC. The chain couples TRBV4-3 to TRBJ2-1, with 10 positions matching TRBD2. Trimming removed 0 bases from V and 9 bases from J; junction bases left unmatched: 14. Germline loops: CDR1 LGHNA, CDR2 YSLEER. This CDR3 is built from 18 residues.

V gene TRBV6-1 combines with J gene TRBJ2-7; D is possibly TRBD1 (7 bases). Germline-derived CDR1 and CDR2 are MNHNS and SASEGT. V dropped 8 bases and J dropped 1 base, with 18 bases sitting between them. The CDR3 runs 15 residues. CDR3 bases: TGTGCCAGCGGGGGGCTACAGGGGCGGTCCTACGAGCAGTACTTC. It is translated as CASGGLQGRSYEQYF.

CDR3 residues: CASGLAGAYEQYF. CDR3 bases: TGTGCCAGTGGACTAGCGGGAGCCTACGAGCAGTACTTC. The rearrangement uses TRBV18 and TRBJ2-7, with 13 bases identical to TRBD2. Germline assignment: CDR1 KGHSH and CDR2 LQKENI. The CDR3 sequence is 13 residues long. The ends lost 9 bases at V and 2 bases at J; junction bases unmatched: 1.

This rearrangement joins TRBV9 to TRBJ2-1, with 12 bases identical to TRBD2. With V trimmed by 3 bases and J by 8 bases, 9 bases remained unmatched. The length of the CDR3 is 16 residues. Germline V gene lookup returns CDR1 SGDLS and CDR2 YYNGEE. CDR3 DNA sequence: TGTGCCAGCAGCGCGACTAGCGGGAGAAGTCTTCATGAGCAGTTCTTC. This translates into CASSATSGRSLHEQFF.

The chain couples TRBV7-8 to TRBJ1-3; D is ambiguous. Trimming took 5 bases from V and 0 from J, leaving 14 bases between them. This CDR3 contains 16 residues. Germline CDR1 is SGHVS and CDR2 is FQNEAQ. CDR3: CASSHSRTSSGNTIYF. CDR3 in DNA: TGTGCCAGCAGCCACTCACGGACTAGCTCTGGAAACACCATATATTTT.